This T cell receptor beta chain was observed in a study of T cell responses to AZD1222 COVID-19 vaccine. General study findings and limits: With dominance at 160-218 and 743-854, vaccine-associated CD4 TCRs spanned spike. Females made up more of the donors, who were largely white British, and clonal diversity may have come out too low. Compared with day 0, the breadth and depth of the Spike-specific TCR repertoire rose significantly after two doses of AZD1222.

In regard to this clone: Its target is not known.

Assay used: immunoSEQ multiplex PCR; TCRdb lists only in-frame clones, some missing. In the table there are about 120,000 clones, around 90% of which are singletons. Second-dose intervals near 4 or 12 weeks were combined. The TCR sequence derives from an adult who received the AZD1222 COVID-19 vaccine. The sample here was peripheral blood, taken 28 days after the second AZD1222 dose.

The chain's CDR3 is CASSLGVVSYEQYF. CDR3 coding DNA: TGTGCCAGCAGCTTAGGTGTGGTTTCCTACGAGCAGTACTTC. This chain joins TRBV7-9 and TRBJ2-7, with no clear D. This CDR3 region has 14 residues. V was trimmed by 1 base and J by 1 base, leaving 8 bases between them. The germline V gene has CDR1 SEHNR and CDR2 FQNEAQ (reference sequence).